This T cell receptor (beta chain) was identified during a study of blood T cell repertoires in COVID-19. As for the study in general: The cDNA or gDNA used as material had been derived from T cells, B-cell-depleted T cells, or PBMCs.

The CDR3 is 15 amino acids. The V end lost 2 bases, the J end lost 0 bases, and 9 bases lay between the germline ends. Germline assignment: CDR1 SGHNT and CDR2 YYREEE (reference sequence). Method: immunoSEQ multiplex PCR; TCRdb's copy keeps in-frame clones and lacks some. The repertoire holds around 500,000 clones, with approximately 85% as singletons. The sample holds a few counts of this clone. The receptor was derived from a human donor in a cohort sampled during active COVID-19. Sequencing was performed on peripheral blood. The chain carries TRBV5-4 and TRBJ2-4; D might be TRBD1 (5 bases). CDR3 amino acids: CASSFNGQAKNIQYF. The CDR3 nucleotides are TGTGCCAGCAGCTTTAACGGACAAGCCAAAAACATTCAGTACTTC.